The 3 T cell receptor beta chains below were found in one sample sequenced in a study of beta chain features in type 1 diabetes. Expressed TCRB transcripts were sequenced because the entire RNA isolate underwent reverse transcription. Measured with immunoSEQ multiplex PCR; TCRdb has only the in-frame clones, and not every one. This sample has roughly 250,000 clones, with around 9.6% found just once. Sequenced input: naive CD4+ T cells from blood. Receptors originate from a woman aged 18-29 years in good health.

The chain links TRBV30 to TRBJ2-7; D perhaps matches TRBD1 (5 bases). CDR1 and CDR2 (germline): GTSNPN, SVGIG (reference sequence). Trimming pared 0 bases from V and 4 bases from J, leaving 13 bases between. The CDR3 totals 14 residues. The CDR3 bases are TGTGCCTGGAGTGTAGGGCAGGGTCGGTACGAGCAGTACTTC. Translated: CAWSVGQGRYEQYF.

In its sample, this clone was seen a few times. This chain links TRBV18 with TRBJ2-1; perhaps TRBD1 as D (6 bases). This CDR3 spans 14 amino acids. Per germline, CDR1 KGHSH and CDR2 LQKENI. Deletions cut 3 bases from V and 5 bases from J, with 11 bases between. CDR3: CASSPQGFDNEQFF. DNA for the CDR3: TGTGCCAGCTCACCCCAGGGGTTTGACAATGAGCAGTTCTTC.

This clone was counted only a few times. V usage is TRBV6-1 and J usage is TRBJ2-3, with 8 nucleotides matching TRBD2. The CDR3 runs to 14 residues. Germline CDR1 and CDR2: MNHNS and SASEGT. V lost 6 bases, J lost 4 bases, and 6 bases stayed unmatched. The CDR3: CASRWTSSADTQYF. In DNA form, the CDR3 reads TGTGCCAGCAGGTGGACTAGCTCTGCAGATACGCAGTATTTT.